This is a list of T cell receptor beta chains from one sample in a study of T cells after yellow fever vaccination. Each CDR3 protein is one row after TCRdb ran MiXCR on the 5' RACE reads. The data contain over 250,000 distinct CDR3 sequences, around 4.9% of them singletons. The sequences come from CD4+ T cells sorted from PBMCs, collected on the day of the yellow fever booster vaccination. Receptors originate from a man in his late teens or twenties who received the YFV17D yellow fever vaccine. CDR3s include the opening cysteine and the closing phenylalanine or tryptophan. D genes are given only for firm matches. Only part of the rows carry a size: once, few, many, or a class if the clone is expanded.

few,TRBD1,TRBV20-1,12,TRBJ1-2,TGCAGTGCCAAGGACAGGACCTATGGCTACACCTTC,CSAKDRTYGYTF
NA,TRBD2,TRBV5-4,16,TRBJ2-2,TGTGCCAGCAGCCCATCAACTAGCGGGGTCACCGGGGAGCTGTTTTTT,CASSPSTSGVTGELFF
many,TRBD1,TRBV2,15,TRBJ1-5,TGTGCCAGCAGTGAAGACAGGGGGAGCAATCAGCCCCAGCATTTT,CASSEDRGSNQPQHF
few,TRBD1,TRBV27,17,TRBJ2-5,TGTGCCAGCAGCCCTTACCACCGGGACAGGGTGCAAGAGACCCAGTACTTC,CASSPYHRDRVQETQYF
many,NA,TRBV18,16,TRBJ1-5,TGTGCCAGCTCACTTACCCGACCGGGAGCAAATCAGCCCCAGCATTTT,CASSLTRPGANQPQHF
few,NA,TRBV12-3/TRBV12-4,11,TRBJ1-3,TGTGCCAGCAATTCTGGAAACACCATATATTTT,CASNSGNTIYF
many,NA,TRBV9,14,TRBJ1-1,TGTGCCAGCAGCGTATCCGGAATGAACACTGAAGCTTTCTTT,CASSVSGMNTEAFF
few,NA,TRBV15,16,TRBJ1-2,TGTGCCACCAGCAGAGACCTTAGGCCGACAGCGAGGGGCTACACCTTC,CATSRDLRPTARGYTF
NA,NA,TRBV2,13,TRBJ2-5,TGTGCCAGCAGTGGTTGGTTGAGAGAGACCCAGTACTTC,CASSGWLRETQYF
many,TRBD1,TRBV7-2,14,TRBJ2-2,TGTGCCAGCGCCAAGGGGGCCGGCACCGGGGAGCTGTTTTTT,CASAKGAGTGELFF
few,NA,TRBV6-5,14,TRBJ2-2,TGTGCCAGCAGTTACGACTTTAACACCGGGGAGCTGTTTTTT,CASSYDFNTGELFF
many,NA,TRBV10-1,12,TRBJ2-1,TGCGCCAGCAGCGACCCCGGACGTGAGCAGTTCTTC,CASSDPGREQFF
few,NA,TRBV19,13,TRBJ1-2,TGTGCCAGTAGATCCGGGGCCAACTATGGCTACACCTTC,CASRSGANYGYTF
NA,NA,TRBV15,18,TRBJ1-6,TGTGCCACCAGCATGGCCAAGGTTCCGAGCTCCTATAATTCACCCCTCCACTTT,CATSMAKVPSSYNSPLHF
NA,NA,TRBV29-1,9,TRBJ2-5,TGCAGCGATGGTGTCCACGGGTACTTC,CSDGVHGYF
many,TRBD1,TRBV4-1,15,TRBJ2-2,TGCGCCAGCAGTTCCGGACAGGGACCCACCGGGGAGCTGTTTTTT,CASSSGQGPTGELFF
few,NA,TRBV9,15,TRBJ1-6,TGTGCCAGCAGCCCGGGGGGGTGGTTCGATTCACCCCTCCACTTT,CASSPGGWFDSPLHF
NA,TRBD2,TRBV6-6,15,TRBJ2-7,TGTGCCAGCAGTTACGGAGCGGGGGAGTCCTACGAGCAGTACTTC,CASSYGAGESYEQYF
few,NA,TRBV5-1,14,TRBJ2-5,TGCGCCAGCAGCTTCCAAGGGGATCAAGAGACCCAGTACTTC,CASSFQGDQETQYF
few,NA,TRBV7-9,17,TRBJ2-4,TGTGCCAGCAGCTTAGCGGGCAGGGTTCTAGCCAAAAACATTCAGTACTTC,CASSLAGRVLAKNIQYF
NA,TRBD1,TRBV7-9,15,TRBJ2-2,TGTGCCAGCAGCCTCCGGGACAGGAACACCGGGGAGCTGTTTTTT,CASSLRDRNTGELFF
NA,NA,TRBV27,16,TRBJ1-1,TGTGCCAGCAGTTCCCTAATCTCCGGGATCAACACTGAAGCTTTCTTT,CASSSLISGINTEAFF
NA,TRBD1,TRBV13,14,TRBJ2-5,TGTGCCAGCAGCGGGACAGAGAAAGGGGAGACCCAGTACTTC,CASSGTEKGETQYF
few,NA,TRBV5-1,17,TRBJ1-4,TGCGCCAGCAGTCCGTCCCTGGACAGCCGAGGTTTAGAAAAACTGTTTTTT,CASSPSLDSRGLEKLFF
few,NA,TRBV9,14,TRBJ2-5,TGTGCCAGCAGCGTAGCAACGCACAAAGAGACCCAGTACTTC,CASSVATHKETQYF
many,NA,TRBV9,12,TRBJ2-3,TGTGCCAGCAGCGCCGCTTGGGATACGCAGTATTTT,CASSAAWDTQYF
NA,TRBD1,TRBV12-3/TRBV12-4,14,TRBJ1-2,TGTGCCAGCAGTTTAGTTACAGGGGGCGGTGGCTACACCTTC,CASSLVTGGGGYTF
NA,TRBD1,TRBV7-2,15,TRBJ1-5,TGTGCCAGCAGCGTGGGACAGGGGGCGGATCAGCCCCAGCATTTT,CASSVGQGADQPQHF
many,NA,TRBV19,16,TRBJ1-6,TGTGCCAGTAGTACGACTCCGGTCTTCACCAATTCACCCCTCCACTTT,CASSTTPVFTNSPLHF